The 29 T cell receptor beta chains below come from one sample, sequenced in a study of cytomegalovirus exposure and HLA in healthy donors (dated by TCRdb to about 2017). The library came from the immunoSEQ multiplex PCR assay. A mixture of 60 forward primers for TCR Vbeta segments and 13 reverse primers for TCR Jbeta segments was used in the multiplex PCR. TCRdb provides this immuneACCESS table in a form limited to in-frame rearrangements. Some clones are lacking; in checked studies, under half of them reflect an unresolved V gene, and why the rest are absent is not known. This sample's clone table shows under 95,000 clones. 3.8% of the sample is taken by the ten largest. The sequencing sample was made of PBMCs. The receptor set was obtained from a female donor in good health and CMV-seropositive.

The genes are TRBV7-9 and TRBJ2-7; D is possibly TRBD1 (6 bases). This CDR3 has 14 residues. V shed 3 bases and J shed 3 bases, with 12 bases lying between them. Germline V CDR1 and CDR2: SEHNR, FQNEAQ (reference sequence). CDR3 region: CASSFFGRGYEQYF. Here the CDR3 DNA reads TGTGCCAGCAGCTTTTTTGGCAGGGGCTACGAGCAGTACTTC.

The J gene is TRBJ1-3, the V gene TRBV6-1, with 12 bases identical to TRBD1. CDR3 length equals 19 residues. Germline V gene sequence: CDR1 MNHNS, CDR2 SASEGT. Unmatched junction bases numbered 14, after V lost 4 bases and J lost 4 bases. This CDR3 is CASSVLRPGQGAGGNTIYF. Written as DNA, the CDR3 is TGTGCCAGCAGTGTCCTAAGACCGGGACAGGGGGCTGGAGGAAACACCATATATTTT.

The J gene is TRBJ2-5, the V gene TRBV7-9; D not resolved. Germline-derived CDR1 and CDR2 are SEHNR and FQNEAQ (reference sequence). V was trimmed by 4 bases and J by 2 bases, leaving 2 bases between them. The CDR3 extends over 11 amino acids. CDR3 sequence reads: CASSSQETQYF. The CDR3 DNA follows: TGTGCCAGCAGCTCACAAGAGACCCAGTACTTC.

The gene calls are TRBV5-4 and TRBJ1-2; maybe TRBD1 (5 bases). Germline loops: CDR1 SGHNT, CDR2 YYREEE (reference sequence). CDR3 length equals 15 residues. Trimming shortened V by 4 bases and J by 6 bases, and 19 bases separated the two germline ends. This CDR3 is CASSLRAGGVDGYTF. CDR3 coding DNA: TGTGCCAGCAGCCTACGTGCGGGAGGGGTGGATGGCTACACCTTC.

This rearrangement joins TRBV4-3 to TRBJ2-6, with 8 bases matching TRBD1. V lost 3 bases to trimming and J lost 1 base; unmatched junction nucleotides: 11. The CDR3 totals 19 residues. Germline CDR1 reads LGHNA; CDR2 reads YSLEER. CDR3 nucleotide sequence: TGCGCCAGCAGCCAGCCGGACAGGGACCTTTTGTCTGGGGCCAACGTCCTGACTTTC. Translating gives CASSQPDRDLLSGANVLTF.

V gene TRBV5-6 combines with J gene TRBJ2-7, with 8 bases identical to TRBD1. Germline assignment: CDR1 SGHDT and CDR2 YYEEEE. The CDR3 covers 13 residues. V lost 4 bases and J lost 4; bases outside the gene matches: 4. The CDR3 bases are TGTGCCAGCAGCCCGCGGACAGGGTACGAGCAGTACTTC. Its protein is CASSPRTGYEQYF.

V gene TRBV27 combines with J gene TRBJ1-1; no definite D call. V was trimmed by 5 bases and J by 5 bases, leaving 15 bases between them. Germline lookup yields CDR1 MNHEY and CDR2 SMNVEV (reference sequence). There are 14 residues in the CDR3. CDR3 DNA: TGTGCCAGCAGTATCGACACGGTCAGGACTGAAGCTTTCTTT. It translates to CASSIDTVRTEAFF.

This chain links TRBV20-1 with TRBJ1-2, with TRBD1 identical over 7 bases. V trimming: 5 bases; J trimming: 4 bases; junction bases outside the gene matches: 1. There are 11 residues in the CDR3. Germline V CDR1 and CDR2: DFQATT, SNEGSKA (reference sequence). CDR3 sequence: CSAPGGYGYTF. In DNA, the CDR3 is TGCAGTGCTCCAGGGGGCTATGGCTACACCTTC.

Remarks on this clone: One junction end disagrees with the germline gene, perhaps due to a read error. The V gene is TRBV6-5, the J gene TRBJ2-1; D may be TRBD2 (5 bases). This CDR3 has 16 residues. Germline loops: CDR1 MNHEY, CDR2 SVGAGI. CDR3 in amino acids: CASSYFGVSSDNEQFF. CDR3 in DNA: TGTGCCAGCAGTTACTTCGGGGTCAGCTCCGACAATGAGCAGTTCTTC.

The chain recombines TRBV4-1 with TRBJ2-6, with 8 bases lining up with TRBD1. J was trimmed by 4 bases and V by 4 bases; bases with no gene match: 12. Germline-derived CDR1 and CDR2 are MGHRA and YSYEKL. This CDR3 is 18 amino acids long. For the CDR3, the DNA is TGCGCCAGCAGCCCTGGCGCAGGGGGCGCGGGGGGGGCCAACGTCCTGACTTTC. Translation: CASSPGAGGAGGANVLTF.

V usage is TRBV4-2 and J usage is TRBJ2-1, with 7 nucleotides matching TRBD2. The CDR3 covers 17 residues. Trimming removed 1 base from V and 0 bases from J; junction bases left unmatched: 6. Germline lookup yields CDR1 LGHNA and CDR2 YNFKEQ. The CDR3 DNA follows: TGTGCCAGCAGCCAAGTTGCTAGCGGAGTCTCCTACAATGAGCAGTTCTTC. It yields the protein CASSQVASGVSYNEQFF.

The chain employs TRBV6-1 and TRBJ2-7; 9 bases agree with TRBD1. Germline CDR1 reads MNHNS; CDR2 reads SASEGT. Trimming took 0 bases from V and 4 from J; bases not matched to a gene: 4. The CDR3 covers 15 residues. Here the CDR3 DNA reads TGTGCCAGCAGTGAAGCCGGGACAGGGAGATACGAGCAGTACTTC. It encodes CASSEAGTGRYEQYF.

V and J are TRBV5-1 and TRBJ1-2; TRBD1 is a possible D gene (5 bases). In germline, CDR1 is SGHRS, CDR2 YFSETQ. Deletions cut 0 bases from V and 4 bases from J, with 16 bases between. The CDR3 is 16 residues long. The CDR3 reads CASSLGSGGTAYGYTF. The CDR3 nucleotides are TGCGCCAGCAGCTTGGGCTCCGGGGGAACCGCCTATGGCTACACCTTC.

The rearrangement uses TRBV27 and TRBJ1-1; D uncertain. CDR1 is MNHEY, CDR2 SMNVEV, per germline (reference sequence). The V end was cut by 7 bases, the J end by 8 bases, with 11 bases between. This CDR3 is 11 amino acids long. For the CDR3, the DNA is TGTGCCAGCACCTCGGGTTTAGAAGCTTTCTTT. This gives the protein CASTSGLEAFF.

V is TRBV11-2 and J is TRBJ2-3; D possibly corresponds to TRBD1 (6 bases). V lost 4 bases and J lost 0, with 8 bases in between. The CDR3 spans 14 residues. The germline V gene encodes CDR1 SGHAT and CDR2 FQNNGV. The CDR3 protein is CASSSGASTDTQYF. CDR3 sequence (DNA): TGTGCCAGCAGCTCAGGGGCTAGCACAGATACGCAGTATTTT.

The V call is TRBV9, the J call TRBJ2-3, with D perhaps matching TRBD2 (6 bases). V was shortened by 3 bases and J by 2 bases, with 13 bases between the two germline ends. Germline-derived CDR1 and CDR2 are SGDLS and YYNGEE. This CDR3 has 15 amino acids. The CDR3 bases are TGTGCCAGCAGCGCCACGGGGGACCTCACAGATACGCAGTATTTT. It codes for CASSATGDLTDTQYF.

V gene TRBV7-9 combines with J gene TRBJ1-1; 7 bases are shared with TRBD1. CDR3 length: 14 residues. CDR1 and CDR2 (germline): SEHNR, FQNEAQ (reference sequence). With 4 bases clipped from V and 1 base from J, the junction kept 3 bases outside the gene matches. The CDR3 protein is CASSSYRGNTEAFF. DNA for the CDR3: TGTGCCAGCAGCTCGTACAGGGGGAACACTGAAGCTTTCTTT. The entire variable domain, with the rest obtained from reference TRBV7-9 and TRBJ1-1, is as follows: DTGVSQNPRHKITKRGQNVTFRCDPISEHNRLYWYRQTLGQGPEFLTYFQNEAQLEKSRLLSDRFSAERPKGSFSTLEIQRTEQGDSAMYLCASSSYRGNTEAFFGQGTRLTVV.

The genes are TRBV18 and TRBJ2-5; D may be TRBD1 (5 bases). The ends were cut back, 4 bases at V and 2 bases at J, with 17 bases in the middle. The CDR3 is 16 residues long. CDR1 and CDR2 (germline): KGHSH, LQKENI. The CDR3 DNA follows: TGTGCCAGCTCACTGCGGACACCAGACCGACAAGAGACCCAGTACTTC. Protein product: CASSLRTPDRQETQYF.

The rearrangement joins TRBV2 to TRBJ1-1; D may be TRBD1 (5 bases). CDR1 SNHLY and CDR2 FYNNEI come from the germline V gene. V shed 2 bases and J shed 5 bases, with 9 bases lying between them. This CDR3 comprises 13 residues. CDR3 DNA sequence: TGTGCCAGCAGTGAAATACAGGAGACTGAAGCTTTCTTT. This encodes CASSEIQETEAFF.

The rearrangement uses TRBV7-3 and TRBJ1-2; TRBD1 agrees at 9 bases. The CDR3 extends over 13 amino acids. The V gene end was trimmed by 5 bases and the J gene end by 4 bases; junction bases not matched to a gene: 2. The V gene's germline CDR1 is SGHTA and CDR2 FQGTGA. The CDR3 DNA is TGTGCCAGCAGCGCGGGACAGGGCTATGGCTACACCTTC. Translating it yields CASSAGQGYGYTF.

This chain connects TRBV28 to TRBJ2-2; D might be TRBD2 (5 bases). Trimming left V 3 bases short and J 3 bases short, with 11 bases between. From germline, CDR1 is MDHEN and CDR2 SYDVKM. The CDR3 consists of 15 residues. CDR3 in DNA: TGTGCCAGCAGTTTTAGAGGGATTGACACCGGGGAGCTGTTTTTT. Its protein product is CASSFRGIDTGELFF.

This rearrangement joins TRBV6-1 to TRBJ2-7; the match to TRBD1 covers 9 bases. Germline V gives CDR1 MNHNS, CDR2 SASEGT. V was clipped by 6 bases and J by 5 bases; unmatched bases: 2. The CDR3 contains 12 residues. DNA of the CDR3: TGTGCCAGCAGGGGACAGGGAGACGAGCAGTACTTC. Translation: CASRGQGDEQYF.

This chain uses TRBV6-5 with TRBJ1-2, with TRBD1 matching 8 bases. Trimming removed 2 bases from V and 8 bases from J; junction bases left unmatched: 7. From germline, CDR1 is MNHEY and CDR2 SVGAGI. The CDR3 length is 14 residues. CDR3 DNA sequence: TGTGCCAGCAGTTACGGACAGGGCGACGTGGGCTACACCTTC. This gives the protein CASSYGQGDVGYTF.

The chain has TRBV10-3 and TRBJ1-6, with a weak D call TRBD1 (5 bases). This CDR3 has 19 amino acids. Deletions cut 0 bases from V and 0 bases from J, with 15 bases between. Germline CDR1 ENHRY, CDR2 SYGVKD. The CDR3 nucleotides are TGTGCCATCAGTGAGTCAATCTCGACAGCTAGCTCCTATAATTCACCCCTCCACTTT. It translates to CAISESISTASSYNSPLHF.

The chain combines TRBV19 with TRBJ1-1; possibly TRBD1 for D (5 bases). The CDR3 totals 12 residues. Trimming took 10 bases from V and 0 from J, leaving 9 bases between them. Germline V gene data show CDR1 as LNHDA and CDR2 as SQIVND (reference sequence). CDR3: CATGWLNTEAFF. DNA for the CDR3: TGTGCCACAGGGTGGTTGAACACTGAAGCTTTCTTT.

V is TRBV7-9 and J is TRBJ1-4; no clear D gene. Germline assignment: CDR1 SEHNR and CDR2 FQNEAQ (reference sequence). V lost 6 bases to trimming and J lost 5 bases, with 13 bases between them. The CDR3 is 14 amino acids. The CDR3 nucleotides are TGTGCCAGCAGATCGACGGGAGGAAATGAAAAACTGTTTTTT. The encoded protein is CASRSTGGNEKLFF.

The chain is built from TRBV7-9 and TRBJ1-2; weak D call: TRBD1 (6 bases). V gave up 5 bases and J gave up 8 bases, with 24 bases separating them. Germline lookup yields CDR1 SEHNR and CDR2 FQNEAQ (reference sequence). The CDR3 totals 16 residues. This chain's CDR3 is CASSPSRGRRGSGYTF. The CDR3 DNA follows: TGTGCCAGCAGCCCCTCTCGGGGACGTAGGGGGAGCGGCTACACCTTC.

The V call is TRBV2, the J call TRBJ2-7; 7 nucleotides agree with TRBD1. Germline V lookup: CDR1 SNHLY, CDR2 FYNNEI. This CDR3 contains 12 residues. Unmatched junction bases numbered 7, after V lost 10 bases and J lost 4 bases. The chain's CDR3 is CANRDSGYEQYF. In nucleotides, the CDR3 is TGTGCCAACAGGGACAGTGGTTACGAGCAGTACTTC.

The chain carries TRBV11-2 and TRBJ1-1; tentative D call: TRBD1 (6 bases). Per germline, CDR1 SGHAT and CDR2 FQNNGV. Trimming left V 1 base short and J 9 bases short, with 18 bases between. This CDR3 comprises 15 residues. CDR3 coding DNA: TGTGCCAGCAGCTTAGTACGTCAGGGGATAGGTAAAGCTTTCTTT. Translating gives CASSLVRQGIGKAFF.